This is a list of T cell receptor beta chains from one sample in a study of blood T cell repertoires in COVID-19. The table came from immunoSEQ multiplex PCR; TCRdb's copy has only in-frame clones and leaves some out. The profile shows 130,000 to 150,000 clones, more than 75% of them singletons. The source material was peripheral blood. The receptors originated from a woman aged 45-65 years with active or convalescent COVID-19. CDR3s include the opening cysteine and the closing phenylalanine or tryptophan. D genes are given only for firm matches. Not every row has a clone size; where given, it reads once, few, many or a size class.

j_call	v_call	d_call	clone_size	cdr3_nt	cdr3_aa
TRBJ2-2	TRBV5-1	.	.	TGCGCCAGCAGCTTCTCAGCGGGCCCTAGCACCGGGGAGCTGTTTTTT	CASSFSAGPSTGELFF
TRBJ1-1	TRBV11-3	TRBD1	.	TGTGCCAGCAGCCCGAGGACAGGGGATGAAGCTTTCTTT	CASSPRTGDEAFF
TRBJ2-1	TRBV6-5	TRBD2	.	TGTGCCAGCAGTACGACTAGCGGGAGAGTCAATGAGCAGTTCTTC	CASSTTSGRVNEQFF
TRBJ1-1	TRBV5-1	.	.	TGCGCCAGCAGCTCAACACAGACCATGAACACTGAAGCTTTCTTT	CASSSTQTMNTEAFF
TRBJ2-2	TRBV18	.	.	TGTGCCAGCTCACCATCCGAGCAGGCGAACACCGGGGAGCTGTTTTTT	CASSPSEQANTGELFF
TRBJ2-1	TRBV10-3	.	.	TGTGCCAGCGGCGAGAAAGGCCGGCATGAGCAGTTCTTC	CASGEKGRHEQFF
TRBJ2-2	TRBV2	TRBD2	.	TGTGCCAGCAGTGACCTAGCGGGAGTAATCGGGGAGCTGTTTTTT	CASSDLAGVIGELFF
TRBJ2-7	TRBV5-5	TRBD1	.	TGTGCCAGCAGCCTCCCGACAGGGTACGAGCAGTACTTC	CASSLPTGYEQYF
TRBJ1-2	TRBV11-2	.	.	TGTGCCAGCAGCTCAGGGGTGCGGGGCTACACCTTC	CASSSGVRGYTF
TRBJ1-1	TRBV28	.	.	TGTGCCAGCAGTTTAGGACTGCTGAACACTGAAGCTTTCTTT	CASSLGLLNTEAFF
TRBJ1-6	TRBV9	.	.	TGTGCCAGCAGCGTAGGGGAGGTAGCTTCACCCCTCCACTTT	CASSVGEVASPLHF
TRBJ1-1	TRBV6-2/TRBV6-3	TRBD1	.	TGTGCCAGCAGCCGAACCGGGCCGGGACAGGGGAACACTGAAGCTTTCTTT	CASSRTGPGQGNTEAFF
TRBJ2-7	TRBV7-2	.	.	TGTGCCAGCAGCTTAGGAGGTCCACAAACCTACGAGCAGTACTTC	CASSLGGPQTYEQYF
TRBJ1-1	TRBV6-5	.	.	TGTGCCAGCTGGGGGGGGCGGACTGAAGCTTTCTTT	CASWGGRTEAFF
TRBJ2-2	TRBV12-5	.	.	TGTGCTAGTGGCCGTGACATCTCCGGGGAGCTGTTTTTT	CASGRDISGELFF
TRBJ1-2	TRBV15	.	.	TGTGCCACCAGCAGGACACGGCGGAAATCGTGGGGCGATGGCTACACCTTC	CATSRTRRKSWGDGYTF
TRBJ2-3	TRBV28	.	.	TGTGCCAGCAGTCCTACAAATCGGGGGTATGGAGATACGCAGTATTTT	CASSPTNRGYGDTQYF
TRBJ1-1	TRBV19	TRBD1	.	TGTGCCAGTAGTATGGCAGGGGGTGGGAACACTGAAGCTTTCTTT	CASSMAGGGNTEAFF
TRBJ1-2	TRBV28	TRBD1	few	TGTGCCAGCAGACCCGGGACAGGGAAACACTATGGCTACACCTTC	CASRPGTGKHYGYTF
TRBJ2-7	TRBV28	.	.	TGTGCCAGCACCCTATCGGGTGGATCCTACGAGCAGTACTTC	CASTLSGGSYEQYF